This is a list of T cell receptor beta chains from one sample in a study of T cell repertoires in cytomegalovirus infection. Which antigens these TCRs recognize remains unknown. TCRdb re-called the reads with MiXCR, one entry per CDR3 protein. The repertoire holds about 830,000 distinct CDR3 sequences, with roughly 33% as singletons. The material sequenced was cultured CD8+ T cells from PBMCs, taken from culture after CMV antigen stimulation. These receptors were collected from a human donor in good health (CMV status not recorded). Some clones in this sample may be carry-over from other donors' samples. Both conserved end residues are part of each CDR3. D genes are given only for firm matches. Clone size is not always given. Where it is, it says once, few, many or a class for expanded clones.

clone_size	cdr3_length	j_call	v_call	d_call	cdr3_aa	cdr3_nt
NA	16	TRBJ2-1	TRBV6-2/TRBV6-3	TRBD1	CASRFGLDRFYNEQFF	TGTGCCAGCAGATTCGGGTTGGACAGGTTCTACAATGAGCAGTTCTTC
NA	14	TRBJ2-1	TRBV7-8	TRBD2	CASTLGGWENEQFF	TGTGCCAGCACCCTGGGGGGGTGGGAGAATGAGCAGTTCTTC
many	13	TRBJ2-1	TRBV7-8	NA	CASSLKGADEQFF	TGTGCCAGCAGCTTGAAAGGGGCCGATGAGCAGTTCTTC
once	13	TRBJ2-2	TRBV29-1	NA	CSVEGSNTGELFF	TGCAGCGTTGAAGGTTCCAACACCGGGGAGCTGTTTTTT
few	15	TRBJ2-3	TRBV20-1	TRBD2	CSASLAGGPTDTQYF	TGCAGTGCTTCCCTAGCGGGGGGGCCCACAGATACGCAGTATTTT
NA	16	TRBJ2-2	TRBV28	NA	CASSRVLMENTGELFF	TGTGCCAGCAGTCGTGTACTGATGGAGAACACCGGGGAGCTGTTTTTT
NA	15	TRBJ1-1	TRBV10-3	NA	CAISESKSMNTEAFF	TGTGCCATCAGTGAGTCTAAGAGCATGAACACTGAAGCTTTCTTT
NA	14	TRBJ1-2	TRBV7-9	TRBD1	CASSFDRGGYGYTF	TGTGCCAGCAGCTTCGACAGGGGTGGCTATGGCTACACCTTC
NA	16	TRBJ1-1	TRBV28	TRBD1	CASRIGQGEWYTEAFF	TGTGCCAGCAGGATCGGACAGGGGGAATGGTACACTGAAGCTTTCTTT
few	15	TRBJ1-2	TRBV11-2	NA	CASSFGGGAHYGYTF	TGTGCCAGCAGCTTTGGCGGGGGGGCCCACTATGGCTACACCTTC
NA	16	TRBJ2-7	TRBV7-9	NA	CASSPPASKGTYEQYF	TGTGCCAGCAGCCCCCCTGCCTCAAAGGGGACCTACGAGCAGTACTTC
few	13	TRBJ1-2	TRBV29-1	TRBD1	CSAYRGPYYGYTF	TGCAGCGCTTACAGGGGGCCGTACTATGGCTACACCTTC
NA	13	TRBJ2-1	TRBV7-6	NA	CASSLAMENEQFF	TGTGCTAGCAGCTTAGCGATGGAAAATGAGCAGTTCTTC
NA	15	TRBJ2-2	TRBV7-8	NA	CASSSHEINTGELFF	TGTGCCAGCAGCTCCCATGAGATAAACACCGGGGAGCTGTTTTTT
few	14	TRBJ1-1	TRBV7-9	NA	CASSSAGSFTEAFF	TGTGCCAGCAGCTCGGCAGGGAGTTTCACTGAAGCTTTCTTT
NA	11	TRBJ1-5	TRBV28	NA	CASSRDPKVHF	TGTGCCAGCAGCCGGGACCCGAAGGTCCATTTT
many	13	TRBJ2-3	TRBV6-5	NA	CASSASPTDTQYF	TGTGCCAGCAGTGCCTCCCCCACAGATACGCAGTATTTT
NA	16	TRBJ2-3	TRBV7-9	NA	CASSWPGALSTDTQYF	TGTGCCAGCAGCTGGCCGGGGGCCCTTAGCACAGATACGCAGTATTTT
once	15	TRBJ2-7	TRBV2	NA	CASSERVTGTYEQYF	TGTGCCAGCAGTGAAAGGGTCACAGGGACCTACGAGCAGTACTTC
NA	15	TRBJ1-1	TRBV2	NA	CASSEGRVSNTEAFF	TGTGCCAGCAGTGAAGGTAGGGTCTCGAACACTGAAGCTTTCTTT
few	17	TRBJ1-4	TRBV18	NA	CASFTGRTDATNEKLFF	TGTGCCAGCTTCACGGGCAGGACTGATGCAACTAATGAAAAACTGTTTTTT
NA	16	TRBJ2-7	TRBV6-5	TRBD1	CASSYSVPGTGFEQYF	TGTGCCAGCAGTTACTCAGTTCCCGGGACAGGGTTCGAGCAGTACTTC
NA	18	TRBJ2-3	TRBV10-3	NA	CAISESDRSGTSTDTQYF	TGTGCCATCAGTGAGTCCGACCGGTCGGGAACTAGCACAGATACGCAGTATTTT
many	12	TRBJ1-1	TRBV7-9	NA	CASSKGFTEAFF	TGTGCCAGCAGCAAAGGGTTCACTGAAGCTTTCTTT
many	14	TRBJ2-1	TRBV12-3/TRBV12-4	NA	CASSLTVSYNEQFF	TGTGCCAGCAGCTTAACCGTCTCCTACAATGAGCAGTTCTTC